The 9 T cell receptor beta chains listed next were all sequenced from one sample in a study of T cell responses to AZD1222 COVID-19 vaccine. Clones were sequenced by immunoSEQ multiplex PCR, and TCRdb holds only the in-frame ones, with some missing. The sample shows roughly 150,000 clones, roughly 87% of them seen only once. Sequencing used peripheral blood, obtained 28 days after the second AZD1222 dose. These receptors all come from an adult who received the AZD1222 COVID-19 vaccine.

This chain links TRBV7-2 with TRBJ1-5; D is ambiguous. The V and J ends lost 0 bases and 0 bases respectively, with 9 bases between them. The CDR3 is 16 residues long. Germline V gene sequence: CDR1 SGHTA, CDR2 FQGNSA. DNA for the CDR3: TGTGCCAGCAGCTTAGCTCTTGGTTATAGCAATCAGCCCCAGCATTTT. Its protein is CASSLALGYSNQPQHF.

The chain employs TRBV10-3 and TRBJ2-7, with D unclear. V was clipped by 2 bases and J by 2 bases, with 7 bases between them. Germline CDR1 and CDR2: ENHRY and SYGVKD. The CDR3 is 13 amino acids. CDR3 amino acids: CAISEGRTYEQYF. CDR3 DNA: TGTGCCATCAGTGAGGGACGGACCTACGAGCAGTACTTC.

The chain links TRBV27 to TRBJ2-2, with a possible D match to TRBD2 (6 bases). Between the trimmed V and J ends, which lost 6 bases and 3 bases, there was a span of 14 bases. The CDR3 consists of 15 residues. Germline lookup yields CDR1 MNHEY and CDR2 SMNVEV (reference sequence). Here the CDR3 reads CASSEPGLHTGELFF. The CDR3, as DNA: TGTGCCAGCAGCGAACCGGGACTTCACACCGGGGAGCTGTTTTTT.

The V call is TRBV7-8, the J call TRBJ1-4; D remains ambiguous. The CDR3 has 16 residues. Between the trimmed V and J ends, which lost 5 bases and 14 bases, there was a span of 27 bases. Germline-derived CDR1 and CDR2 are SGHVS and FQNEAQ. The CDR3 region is CASSPLGGTAAGGLFF. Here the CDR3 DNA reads TGTGCCAGCAGCCCCCTGGGCGGTACAGCCGCGGGTGGGCTGTTTTTT.

The CDR3 spells CASSFTGGRNTEAFF. For the CDR3, the DNA is TGTGCCAGCAGCTTCACCGGGGGTAGGAACACTGAAGCTTTCTTT. J is TRBJ1-1 and V is TRBV7-6, with D possibly being TRBD1 (5 bases). CDR1 is SGHVS and CDR2 is FNYEAQ in the germline V gene. The CDR3 sequence is 15 residues long. V lost 3 bases and J lost 1, with 12 bases in between. Looking up the rest from reference TRBV7-6 and TRBJ1-1 gives the full variable domain: GAGVSQSPRYKVTKRGQDVALRCDPISGHVSLYWYRQALGQGPEFLTYFNYEAQQDKSGLPNDRFSAERPEGSISTLTIQRTEQRDSAMYRCASSFTGGRNTEAFFGQGTRLTVV.

The chain's CDR3 is CATSDFNGPQHF. The CDR3, as DNA: TGTGCCACCAGTGATTTTAACGGGCCCCAGCATTTT. V usage is TRBV24-1 and J usage is TRBJ1-5, with D unresolved. V was pared by 1 base and J by 9 bases, with 6 bases between. This CDR3 comprises 12 residues. The germline gives CDR1 KGHDR, CDR2 SFDVKD.

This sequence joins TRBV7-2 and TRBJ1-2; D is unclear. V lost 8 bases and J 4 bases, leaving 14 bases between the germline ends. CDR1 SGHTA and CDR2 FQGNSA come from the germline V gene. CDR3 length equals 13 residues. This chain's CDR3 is CASGRVAGYGYTF. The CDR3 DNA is TGTGCCAGCGGGAGGGTGGCTGGCTATGGCTACACCTTC.

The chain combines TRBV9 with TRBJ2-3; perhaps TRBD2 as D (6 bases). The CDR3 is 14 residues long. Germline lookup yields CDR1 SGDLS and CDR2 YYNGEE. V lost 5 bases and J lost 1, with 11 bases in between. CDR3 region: CASSHSGGTDTQYF. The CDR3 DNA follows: TGTGCCAGCAGTCATAGCGGAGGCACAGATACGCAGTATTTT. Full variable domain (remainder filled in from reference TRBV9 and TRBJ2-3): DSGVTQTPKHLITATGQRVTLRCSPRSGDLSVYWYQQSLDQGLQFLIQYYNGEERAKGNILERFSAQQFPDLHSELNLSSLELGDSALYFCASSHSGGTDTQYFGPGTRLTVL.

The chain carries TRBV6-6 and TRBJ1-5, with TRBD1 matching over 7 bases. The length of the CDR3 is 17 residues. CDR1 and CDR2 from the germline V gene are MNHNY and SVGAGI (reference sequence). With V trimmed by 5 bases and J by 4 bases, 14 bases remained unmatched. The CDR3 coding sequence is TGTGCCAGCAGTCTACAACCCTTTCAGGGGGGTAATCAGCCCCAGCATTTT. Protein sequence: CASSLQPFQGGNQPQHF.